This record covers a single TCR beta chain. There are 13 residues in the CDR3. Trimming pared 2 bases from V and 5 bases from J, leaving 6 bases between. Germline CDR1 reads KGHSH; CDR2 reads LQKENI. The data were taken from a study of blood T cell repertoires in COVID-19. Turning to the study itself: Italy, Spain and the United States were the sources of the convalescent and acute COVID-19 samples. PBMCs, B-cell-depleted T cells, or T cells provided the cDNA or gDNA that made up the material.

How the authors handled the data: Researchers report that nucleated cell counts were estimated from reference gene primer amplification. The assay was immunoSEQ multiplex PCR, and TCRdb's table has in-frame clones only and misses some. V, J and clone size are taken as reported in that table, and D and trimming were inferred from the DNA itself. This sample has approximately 150,000 clones; approximately 80% occur once, and the top ten carry roughly 2.3%. The rearrangement uses TRBV18 and TRBJ2-2; D not certain. The sequenced sample consisted of peripheral blood. The clonotype comes from a man in his sixties or seventies with acute or convalescent COVID-19. The CDR3 here is CASSPDGTGELFF. CDR3 nucleotide sequence: TGTGCCAGCTCACCAGACGGGACCGGGGAGCTGTTTTTT.